This TCR beta chain was sequenced in a study of OX40 agonist ivuxolimab in advanced cancers. At the level of the study: Intravenous ivuxolimab at 0.01 to 10 mg/kg was given to patients every 2 weeks.

With regard to this clone: What it recognizes is unknown.

The CDR3 runs to 13 residues. Germline V gene lookup returns CDR1 SGHVS and CDR2 FQNEAQ. V was trimmed by 8 bases and J by 5 bases, leaving 16 bases between them. Study-level points and caveats: CD4+ T cells averaged fewer expanded clones than CD8+ T cells. Expansion of clones was among the lowest in partial responders at 0.1-3.0 mg/kg.

TCRdb's table, derived via immunoSEQ multiplex PCR, lists solely in-frame clones and lacks some. The sample contains 15,000 to 25,000 clones, about 88% of which appear only once. This chain joins TRBV7-8 and TRBJ2-7; the D gene is possibly TRBD2 (5 bases). This clonotype originated in an adult with an advanced solid tumor such as melanoma, head and neck, liver or kidney cancer. The material sequenced was CD4+ or CD8+ T cells sorted from blood, taken in a trial of the OX40 agonist ivuxolimab. The CDR3 sequence: CASVHLRVDEQYF. The CDR3 DNA is TGTGCCAGCGTCCATTTGAGGGTTGACGAGCAGTACTTC.